Here is one TCR beta chain with its context. Its antigen specificity is not known. No base quality information exists; no much larger clone differs at one position. This record comes from a study of OX40 agonist ivuxolimab in advanced cancers. As for the study more broadly: Ivuxolimab, which targeted the costimulatory receptor OX40 (CD134), was an agonistic, fully human IgG2 monoclonal antibody. Of the roughly 52 dose-escalation patients, hepatocellular carcinoma was present in approximately 20, melanoma in some 15, renal cell carcinoma in 9 and head and neck cancer in 9. Intravenous ivuxolimab was administered to patients every 2 weeks at six dose levels: 0.01, 0.1, 0.3, 1.5, 3 and 10 mg/kg. Peripheral TCRbeta sequencing aimed to test whether ivuxolimab altered TCR sequence diversity and caused clonal T-cell expansion. The paper describes the monotherapy dose-escalation part (N ≈ 50 patients) of the phase I trial of ivuxolimab. A male proportion of around 81% and a mean age of 60 years, ranging from 23 to 79, were recorded for the dose-escalation cohort. Partial responses were achieved by three dose-escalation patients, of whom one had hepatocellular carcinoma and two had cutaneous melanoma. Prior anti-PD-1, anti-PD-L1 or anti-CTLA-4 therapy was permitted, and checkpoint inhibitors had been received by about 44% of dose-escalation patients. General conclusions and limits of the study: Antigen specificity was not determined for the clonally expanded peripheral T cells. After ivuxolimab, more expanded clones were found on average in CD8+ T cells than in CD4+ T cells. At doses from 0.1 to 3.0 mg/kg, clonal expansion was seen in both CD4+ and CD8+ blood T cells between baseline and week 6. Partial responders in the 0.1-3.0 mg/kg groups had among the lowest normalized peripheral clonal expansion, especially among CD8+ T cells. Low levels of normalized T-cell clonal expansion were also shown by some nonresponding patients.

The CDR3 starts with the cysteine, ends with the phenylalanine, and has 16 residues. This entry keeps only the CDR3 DNA: 48 bases, framed from base 1. Trimming takes 4 bases off V and 3 bases off J; junction bases not matched to a gene: 10. The germline V gene provides CDR1 SGHDT and CDR2 YYEEEE. The trial excluded patients who had a history of autoimmune disease or who were on systemic immunosuppression. Peripheral blood for TCR sequencing was drawn from every dose cohort at baseline, at cycle 4 day 1 and at cycle 7 day 1. Samples were obtained from an open-label, multicenter, first-in-human phase I dose-escalation trial of ivuxolimab. The trial enrolled adults with locally advanced or metastatic head and neck squamous cell, hepatocellular, melanoma or renal cell carcinoma. Before TCR sequencing, CD4+ T cells and CD8+ T cells were sorted from peripheral blood as separate populations. Genomic DNA was extracted from sorted cells for sequencing of the TCRbeta CDR3 region. TCRbeta CDR3 regions were sequenced using the immunoSEQ Assay. Held by TCRdb, this immuneACCESS table contains in-frame sequences only and omits some clones. Under half of the omission traces to an unresolved V gene where checked; the cause of the rest is unknown. The sample table shows about 26,000 clones, and approximately 89% are seen once. Almost 35% of the sample lies in the top ten.

The sequence was collected from an adult with an advanced solid tumor such as melanoma, head and neck, liver or kidney cancer. This specimen was CD4+ or CD8+ T cells sorted from blood, taken in a trial of the OX40 agonist ivuxolimab. This chain joins TRBV5-6 to TRBJ2-1; 7 middle bases align to TRBD2. The CDR3 region: CASSPRLAYGYNEQFF. The DNA sequence is TGTGCCAGCAGCCCTCGACTAGCCTATGGCTACAATGAGCAGTTCTTC.